This entry concerns a single T cell receptor beta chain. Its specificity is unknown. The source material, RNA transcripts, was used to amplify TCR beta CDR3 regions. First-round RT-PCR of the TCR CDR3 relied on the HTBI primer set. TCRdb analysed the multiplex PCR reads with MiXCR anew, one entry per CDR3 protein. The sample consists of some 740,000 distinct CDR3 sequences, around 13% of them appearing once. This record comes from a study of T cells in Graves' hyperthyroidism and ophthalmopathy. Study-wide results and limits: In the blood, most expanded thyroid clonotypes above 0.001 appeared as well.

From germline, CDR1 is SQVTM and CDR2 ANQGSEA. V gave up 5 bases and J gave up 10 bases, with 21 bases separating them. The CDR3 is 14 residues long. The sample taken for sequencing was blood. The source of this sequence is a woman aged 18-35 years with Graves' hyperthyroidism. J is TRBJ2-1 and V is TRBV29-1; tentative D call: TRBD1 (6 bases). The CDR3 DNA sequence: TGCAGCGTTTGGGCAGGGGAAAACTTCTACGAGCAGTTCTTC. It is translated as CSVWAGENFYEQFF.